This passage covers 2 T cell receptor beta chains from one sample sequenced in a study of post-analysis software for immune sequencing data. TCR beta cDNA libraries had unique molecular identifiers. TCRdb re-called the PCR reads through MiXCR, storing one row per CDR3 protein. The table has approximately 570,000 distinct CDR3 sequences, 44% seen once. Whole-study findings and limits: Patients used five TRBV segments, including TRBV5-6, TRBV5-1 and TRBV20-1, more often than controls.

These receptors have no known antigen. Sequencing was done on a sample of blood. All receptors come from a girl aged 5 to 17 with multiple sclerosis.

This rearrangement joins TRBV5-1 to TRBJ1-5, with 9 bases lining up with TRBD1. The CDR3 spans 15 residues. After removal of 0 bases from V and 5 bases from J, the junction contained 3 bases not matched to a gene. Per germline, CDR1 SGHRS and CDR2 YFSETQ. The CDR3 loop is CASSLGGQGDQPQHF. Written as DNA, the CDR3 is TGCGCCAGCAGCTTGGGGGGACAGGGTGATCAGCCCCAGCATTTT.

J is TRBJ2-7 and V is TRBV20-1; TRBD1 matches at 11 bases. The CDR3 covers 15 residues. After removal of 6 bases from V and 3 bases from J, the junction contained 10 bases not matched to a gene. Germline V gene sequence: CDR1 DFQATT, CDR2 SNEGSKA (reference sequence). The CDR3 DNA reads TGCAGTGCCTATACCCCGGGACAGGGGGACTACGAGCAGTACTTC. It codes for CSAYTPGQGDYEQYF.